This section outlines one T cell receptor (beta chain) sequence together with its context. This specimen comes from a study of T cell responses to AZD1222 COVID-19 vaccine. Clones were sequenced by immunoSEQ multiplex PCR, and TCRdb holds only the in-frame ones, with some missing. The sample shows 150,000 to 200,000 clones, around 94% of them seen only once. This CDR3 spans 15 amino acids. Trimming shortened V by 3 bases and J by 0 bases, and 11 bases separated the two germline ends. Germline CDR1 reads MDHEN; CDR2 reads SYDVKM. This chain joins TRBV28 and TRBJ1-1; no reliable D call. Sample: peripheral blood, taken on day 0 of AZD1222 vaccination. This sequence was found in an adult in good health. The CDR3 region is CASSFPDTVNTEAFF. For the CDR3, the DNA is TGTGCCAGCAGTTTTCCAGACACCGTGAACACTGAAGCTTTCTTT.